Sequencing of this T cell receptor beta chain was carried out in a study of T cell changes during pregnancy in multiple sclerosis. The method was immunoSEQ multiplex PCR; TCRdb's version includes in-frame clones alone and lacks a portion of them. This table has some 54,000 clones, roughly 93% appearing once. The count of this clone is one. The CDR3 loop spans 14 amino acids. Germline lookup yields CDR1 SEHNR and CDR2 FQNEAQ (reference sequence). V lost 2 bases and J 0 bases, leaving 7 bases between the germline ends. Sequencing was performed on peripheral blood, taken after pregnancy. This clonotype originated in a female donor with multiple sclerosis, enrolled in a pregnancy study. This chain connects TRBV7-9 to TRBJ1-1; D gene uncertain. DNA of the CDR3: TGTGCCAGCAGCTTATCAGAACTGAACACTGAAGCTTTCTTT. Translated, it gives CASSLSELNTEAFF.